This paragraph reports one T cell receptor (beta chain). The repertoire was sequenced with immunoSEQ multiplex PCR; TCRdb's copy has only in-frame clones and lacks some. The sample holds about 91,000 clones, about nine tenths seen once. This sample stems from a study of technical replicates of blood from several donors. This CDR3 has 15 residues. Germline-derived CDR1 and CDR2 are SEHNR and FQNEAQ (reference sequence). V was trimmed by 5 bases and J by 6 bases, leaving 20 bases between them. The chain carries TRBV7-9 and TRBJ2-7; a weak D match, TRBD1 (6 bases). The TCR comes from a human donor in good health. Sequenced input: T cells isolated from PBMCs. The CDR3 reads CASSAQDRLPGEQYF. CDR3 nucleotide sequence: TGTGCCAGCAGCGCCCAGGACAGACTCCCCGGCGAGCAGTACTTC. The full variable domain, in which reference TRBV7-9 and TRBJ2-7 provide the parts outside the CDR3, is DTGVSQNPRHKITKRGQNVTFRCDPISEHNRLYWYRQTLGQGPEFLTYFQNEAQLEKSRLLSDRFSAERPKGSFSTLEIQRTEQGDSAMYLCASSAQDRLPGEQYFGPGTRLTVT.